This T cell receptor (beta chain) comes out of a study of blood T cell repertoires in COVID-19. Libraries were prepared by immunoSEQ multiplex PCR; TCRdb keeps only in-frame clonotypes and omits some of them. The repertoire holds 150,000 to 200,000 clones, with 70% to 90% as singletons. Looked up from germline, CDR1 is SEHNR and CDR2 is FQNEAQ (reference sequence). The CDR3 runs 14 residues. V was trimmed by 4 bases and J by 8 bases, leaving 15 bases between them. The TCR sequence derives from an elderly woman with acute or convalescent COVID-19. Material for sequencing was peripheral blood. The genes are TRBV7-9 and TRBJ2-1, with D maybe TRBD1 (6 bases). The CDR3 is CASSSYREGDEQFF. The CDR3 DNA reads TGTGCCAGCAGCTCATACAGGGAAGGCGATGAGCAGTTCTTC.